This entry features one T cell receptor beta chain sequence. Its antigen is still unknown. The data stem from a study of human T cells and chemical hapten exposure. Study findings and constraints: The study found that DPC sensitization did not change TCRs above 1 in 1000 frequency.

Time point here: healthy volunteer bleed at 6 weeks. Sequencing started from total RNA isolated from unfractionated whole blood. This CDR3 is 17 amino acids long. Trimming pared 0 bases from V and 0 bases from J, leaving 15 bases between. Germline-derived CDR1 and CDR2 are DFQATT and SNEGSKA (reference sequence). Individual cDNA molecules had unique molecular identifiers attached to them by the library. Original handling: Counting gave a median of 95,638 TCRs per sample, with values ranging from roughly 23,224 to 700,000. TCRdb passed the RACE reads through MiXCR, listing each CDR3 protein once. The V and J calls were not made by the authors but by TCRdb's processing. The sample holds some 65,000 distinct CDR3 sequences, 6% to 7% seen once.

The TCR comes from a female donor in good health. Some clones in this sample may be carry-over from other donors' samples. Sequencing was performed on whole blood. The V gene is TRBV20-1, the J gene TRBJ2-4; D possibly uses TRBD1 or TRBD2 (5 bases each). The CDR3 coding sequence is TGCAGTGCTAGAGAGTTGTGGGACCTCCTAGCCAAAAACATTCAGTACTTC. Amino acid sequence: CSARELWDLLAKNIQYF.